Presented here are 32 T cell receptor beta chains from one specimen sequenced in a study of response to subunit inactivated influenza vaccine. TCRdb fed the RT-PCR reads into MiXCR, producing one record per CDR3 protein. The repertoire holds over 300,000 distinct CDR3 sequences, 20% to 25% seen once, with 10% to 13% in the top ten. The material sequenced was PBMCs from blood, taken around 22 months after vaccination. All receptors come from a man in his fifties or sixties who received an inactivated influenza vaccine.

This chain joins TRBV12-3 or TRBV12-4 and TRBJ2-3; D is undetermined. This CDR3 contains 16 residues. Trimming took off 5 bases at V and 0 bases at J, with 15 bases between the two ends. The CDR3 DNA follows: TGTGCCAGCAGTCCTGTAGGCAGAGCTAGCACAGATACGCAGTATTTT. Translating it yields CASSPVGRASTDTQYF.

The J gene is TRBJ1-1, the V gene TRBV18; D perhaps matches TRBD1 (5 bases). The germline V and J ends were trimmed by 8 bases and 0 bases, with 13 bases remaining between them. Looked up from germline, CDR1 is KGHSH and CDR2 is LQKENI. This CDR3 is 14 amino acids long. CDR3 amino acids: CASAPGRLNTEAFF. The DNA of the CDR3 is TGTGCCAGCGCCCCGGGACGGCTGAACACTGAAGCTTTCTTT.

The chain combines TRBV19 with TRBJ1-5, with no clear D. The CDR3 contains 16 residues. Looked up from germline, CDR1 is LNHDA and CDR2 is SQIVND (reference sequence). V was trimmed by 6 bases and J by 0 bases, leaving 15 bases between them. The CDR3: CASSPSGVFSNQPQHF. The DNA of the CDR3 is TGTGCCAGTAGCCCCTCCGGGGTTTTTAGCAATCAGCCCCAGCATTTT. Full variable domain (rest looked up from reference TRBV19 and TRBJ1-5): DGGITQSPKYLFRKEGQNVTLSCEQNLNHDAMYWYRQDPGQGLRLIYYSQIVNDFQKGDIAEGYSVSREKKESFPLTVTSAQKNPTAFYLCASSPSGVFSNQPQHFGDGTRLSIL.

This chain connects TRBV5-1 to TRBJ2-2, with D maybe TRBD2 (6 bases). The V end was cut by 4 bases, the J end by 6 bases, with 16 bases between. The CDR3 contains 15 residues. Germline V gene sequence: CDR1 SGHRS, CDR2 YFSETQ. The CDR3 sequence: CASSPGDSMAGELFF. CDR3 sequence (DNA): TGCGCCAGCAGCCCGGGAGATTCGATGGCCGGGGAGCTGTTTTTT.

This clonotype was detected only a few times. V usage is TRBV25-1 and J usage is TRBJ2-5, with D perhaps matching TRBD1 (7 bases). V was pared by 6 bases and J by 1 base, with 12 bases between. Germline CDR1 is MGHDK and CDR2 is SYGVNS. The CDR3 extends over 14 amino acids. This CDR3 is CASSRRGVQETQYF. In DNA, the CDR3 is TGTGCCAGCAGCCGCAGGGGGGTCCAAGAGACCCAGTACTTC.

In this sample, this clonotype turned up a few times. The chain employs TRBV4-2 and TRBJ1-1; no clear D. Germline-derived CDR1 and CDR2 are LGHNA and YNFKEQ. The CDR3 loop spans 14 amino acids. Trimming removed 0 bases at V and 7 bases at J, with 12 bases between. CDR3 sequence: CASSQEVFKGEAFF. CDR3 coding DNA: TGTGCCAGCAGCCAAGAGGTGTTTAAGGGTGAAGCTTTCTTT.

The chain joins TRBV10-3 to TRBJ2-2, with 8 bases aligning to TRBD2. Trimming removed 6 bases from V and 6 bases from J; junction bases left unmatched: 9. The CDR3 has 15 residues. In germline, CDR1 is ENHRY, CDR2 SYGVKD. The CDR3 DNA reads as TGTGCCATCAGGCACACCGGGACTAGTGCCGGGGAGCTGTTTTTT. Its translation is CAIRHTGTSAGELFF.

The chain recombines TRBV11-3 with TRBJ2-1; D is undetermined. Germline values: CDR1 SGHNT, CDR2 YENEEA. V lost 3 bases, J lost 0 bases, and 9 bases lay in between. The CDR3 has 15 amino acids. The chain's CDR3 is CASSFRPSSYNEQFF. In DNA form, the CDR3 reads TGTGCCAGCAGCTTTAGACCCAGCTCCTACAATGAGCAGTTCTTC.

This chain uses TRBV20-1 with TRBJ2-7, with D tentatively TRBD1 (7 bases). Germline assignment: CDR1 DFQATT and CDR2 SNEGSKA (reference sequence). CDR3 length equals 15 residues. Trimming cost V 0 bases and J 3 bases, with 15 bases left between them. The CDR3 DNA follows: TGCAGTGCTAGAGATAGCCAGGGGGGTTTCTACGAGCAGTACTTC. Protein sequence: CSARDSQGGFYEQYF.

This chain joins TRBV19 and TRBJ1-1; D not certain. This CDR3 region has 11 residues. V was shortened by 7 bases and J by 1 base, with 4 bases between the two germline ends. In germline, CDR1 is LNHDA, CDR2 SQIVND (reference sequence). CDR3 nucleotides: TGTGCCAGTAAAAAGAACACTGAAGCTTTCTTT. Translating gives CASKKNTEAFF. Together with reference TRBV19 and TRBJ1-1, the CDR3 gives the full variable domain: DGGITQSPKYLFRKEGQNVTLSCEQNLNHDAMYWYRQDPGQGLRLIYYSQIVNDFQKGDIAEGYSVSREKKESFPLTVTSAQKNPTAFYLCASKKNTEAFFGQGTRLTVV.

This clonotype was found a few times. The genes are TRBV5-1 and TRBJ2-7, with D possibly matching TRBD1 (5 bases). Germline V gene lookup returns CDR1 SGHRS and CDR2 YFSETQ. The CDR3 extends over 13 amino acids. Trimming took 1 base from V and 3 from J, leaving 8 bases between them. The CDR3 bases are TGCGCCAGCAGCTTGTTAAGGGGCTACGAGCAGTACTTC. Translating gives CASSLLRGYEQYF. The whole variable domain, remainder taken from reference TRBV5-1 and TRBJ2-7, is KAGVTQTPRYLIKTRGQQVTLSCSPISGHRSVSWYQQTPGQGLQFLFEYFSETQRNKGNFPGRFSGRQFSNSRSEMNVSTLELGDSALYLCASSLLRGYEQYFGPGTRLTVT.

This chain uses TRBV27 with TRBJ2-2; no clear D gene. Germline V gives CDR1 MNHEY, CDR2 SMNVEV (reference sequence). Trimming took off 0 bases at V and 8 bases at J, with 7 bases between the two ends. This CDR3 is 13 amino acids long. CDR3 nucleotides: TGTGCCAGCAGTTTATCCTTACCTGGGGAGCTGTTTTTT. Translated: CASSLSLPGELFF.

This clonotype was detected a few times. The chain is built from TRBV18 and TRBJ2-3; 10 nucleotides agree with TRBD2. CDR3 length: 19 amino acids. Germline assignment: CDR1 KGHSH and CDR2 LQKENI. With 1 base clipped from V and 1 base from J, the junction kept 11 bases outside the gene matches. CDR3 amino acids: CASSPLALAGEGGTDTQYF. CDR3 bases: TGTGCCAGCTCACCACTGGCCCTAGCGGGAGAGGGCGGCACAGATACGCAGTATTTT.

The V call is TRBV14, the J call TRBJ2-1; D may be TRBD2 (6 bases). Deletions cut 5 bases from V and 2 bases from J, with 7 bases between. CDR1 and CDR2 from the germline V gene are SGHDN and FVKESK. The CDR3 runs to 13 residues. The CDR3 region is CASSWGAYNEQFF. The CDR3 bases are TGTGCCAGCAGCTGGGGGGCCTACAATGAGCAGTTCTTC.

This clonotype was observed a handful of times. DNA of the CDR3: TGCAGCGGTAGGACTAGCGGAAGTCTACCTTACAATGAGCAGTTCTTC. It translates to CSGRTSGSLPYNEQFF. V and J are TRBV29-1 and TRBJ2-1; the match to TRBD2 covers 10 bases. V was clipped by 7 bases and J by 4 bases; unmatched bases: 13. The CDR3 is made up of 16 amino acids. The germline CDR1 and CDR2 sequences are SQVTM and ANQGSEA.

The chain joins TRBV7-2 to TRBJ2-1, with D possibly being TRBD2 (5 bases). The V end was cut by 5 bases, the J end by 7 bases, with 21 bases between. The germline V gene has CDR1 SGHTA and CDR2 FQGNSA. The CDR3 length is 16 residues. CDR3 sequence: CASSVSWRVSGNEQFF. CDR3 bases: TGTGCCAGCAGCGTCAGTTGGCGGGTTTCCGGAAATGAGCAGTTCTTC. Complete variable domain (other parts from reference TRBV7-2 and TRBJ2-1): GAGVSQSPSNKVTEKGKDVELRCDPISGHTALYWYRQSLGQGLEFLIYFQGNSAPDKSGLPSDRFSAERTGGSVSTLTIQRTQQEDSAVYLCASSVSWRVSGNEQFFGPGTRLTVL.

V and J are TRBV5-1 and TRBJ2-5; D tentatively reads TRBD1 or TRBD2 (5 bases each). V was pared by 0 bases and J by 5 bases, with 14 bases between. This CDR3 is 15 amino acids long. Germline V gene data show CDR1 as SGHRS and CDR2 as YFSETQ. CDR3 DNA: TGCGCCAGCAGCTTGGGAGGGACCGTCGATGAGACCCAGTACTTC. Its protein product is CASSLGGTVDETQYF.

In this sample, this clonotype turned up once. V is TRBV6-1 and J is TRBJ2-7, with 11 nucleotides matching TRBD2. The J segment lost 1 base and the V segment lost 8 bases, leaving 13 bases of the junction unmatched. In germline, CDR1 is MNHNS, CDR2 SASEGT. The CDR3 spans 17 residues. The CDR3 spells CASQLAGGKGLSYEQYF. CDR3 in DNA: TGTGCCAGCCAGCTAGCGGGAGGTAAAGGATTATCCTACGAGCAGTACTTC.

This clonotype has a handful of counts. The gene calls are TRBV11-2 and TRBJ2-1; perhaps D is TRBD1 or TRBD2 (5 bases each). CDR1 is SGHAT and CDR2 is FQNNGV in the germline V gene. CDR3 size: 15 residues. Trimming took off 1 base at V and 7 bases at J, with 14 bases between the two ends. The CDR3 coding sequence is TGTGCCAGCAGCTTAGTTTTGGGGGTGGGGAATGAGCAGTTCTTC. Translating it yields CASSLVLGVGNEQFF. Based on the CDR3 plus reference TRBV11-2 and TRBJ2-1, the full variable domain is EAGVAQSPRYKIIEKRQSVAFWCNPISGHATLYWYQQILGQGPKLLIQFQNNGVVDDSQLPKDRFSAERLKGVDSTLKIQPAKLEDSAVYLCASSLVLGVGNEQFFGPGTRLTVL.

This chain joins TRBV19 and TRBJ1-1; D ambiguous. The CDR3 spans 14 residues. The ends were cut back, 10 bases at V and 5 bases at J, with 20 bases in the middle. CDR1 is LNHDA and CDR2 is SQIVND in the germline V gene (reference sequence). The CDR3 protein is CATLPRGVNTEAFF. The CDR3 coding sequence is TGTGCCACCCTACCCCGGGGAGTAAATACTGAAGCTTTCTTT.

V usage is TRBV5-4 and J usage is TRBJ1-6, with D uncertain. Between the trimmed V and J ends, which lost 4 bases and 7 bases, there was a span of 9 bases. This CDR3 is built from 13 residues. Germline CDR1 reads SGHNT; CDR2 reads YYREEE (reference sequence). CDR3 residues: CASSISANSPLHF. In nucleotides, the CDR3 is TGTGCCAGCAGCATTTCGGCCAATTCACCCCTCCACTTT.

The chain uses TRBV20-1 and TRBJ2-3; TRBD1 aligns across 7 bases. Looked up from germline, CDR1 is DFQATT and CDR2 is SNEGSKA (reference sequence). This CDR3 region has 14 residues. The V and J ends lost 6 bases and 3 bases, in that order; junction bases with no gene match: 9. In DNA form, the CDR3 reads TGCAGTGCGACCGACAGGGCATGGACAGATACGCAGTATTTT. It codes for CSATDRAWTDTQYF.

This clonotype was seen only a few times. The V call is TRBV20-1, the J call TRBJ1-1; TRBD1 agrees at 8 bases. The CDR3 extends over 12 amino acids. Germline CDR1 is DFQATT and CDR2 is SNEGSKA (reference sequence). Trimming at V came to 6 bases and at J to 5 bases, leaving 5 bases not matched to a gene. CDR3 residues: CSATDRATEAFF. The CDR3 nucleotides read TGCAGTGCCACGGACAGGGCGACTGAAGCTTTCTTT.

This clonotype was seen a single time. V and J are TRBV5-1 and TRBJ2-2; D gene uncertain. Germline CDR1 reads SGHRS; CDR2 reads YFSETQ. The germline V and J ends were trimmed by 7 bases and 3 bases, with 22 bases remaining between them. The CDR3 is 17 residues long. The CDR3 region is CASQLAQWSEYTGELFF. The CDR3 coding sequence is TGCGCCAGCCAGCTTGCCCAGTGGAGTGAGTACACCGGGGAGCTGTTTTTT. Variable domain in full (rest from reference TRBV5-1 and TRBJ2-2): KAGVTQTPRYLIKTRGQQVTLSCSPISGHRSVSWYQQTPGQGLQFLFEYFSETQRNKGNFPGRFSGRQFSNSRSEMNVSTLELGDSALYLCASQLAQWSEYTGELFFGEGSRLTVL.

The chain links TRBV10-3 to TRBJ2-1; D uncertain. Trimming took 0 bases from V and 4 from J, leaving 10 bases between them. This CDR3 contains 15 residues. Germline-derived CDR1 and CDR2 are ENHRY and SYGVKD. Here the CDR3 DNA reads TGTGCCATCAGTGAGTCCCTAGTAACTTACAATGAGCAGTTCTTC. This gives the protein CAISESLVTYNEQFF.

This clonotype occurred many times. The gene calls are TRBV27 and TRBJ2-1, with TRBD2 matching 12 bases. This CDR3 is 14 amino acids long. CDR1 is MNHEY, CDR2 SMNVEV, per germline (reference sequence). J lost 14 bases, V lost 4 bases, and 9 bases had no gene match. The CDR3: CASSSSGRDLFEFF. The CDR3 nucleotides are TGTGCCAGCAGTTCTAGCGGGAGGGACTTATTTGAGTTCTTC.

The CDR3 nucleotides are TGCAGTGCTAGAGATCGACGGGGTGGGGACTCACCCCTCCACTTT. Encoded protein: CSARDRRGGDSPLHF. The rearrangement uses TRBV20-1 and TRBJ1-6, with D possibly matching TRBD1 (5 bases). Trimming removed 0 bases from V and 10 bases from J, with 16 bases in between. The CDR3 totals 15 residues. Germline V gene data show CDR1 as DFQATT and CDR2 as SNEGSKA (reference sequence).

The rearrangement uses TRBV6-2 or TRBV6-3 and TRBJ2-7, with D hard to call. V was shortened by 0 bases and J by 3 bases, with 6 bases between the two germline ends. The CDR3 has 13 amino acids. Germline V CDR1 and CDR2: MNHEY, SVGEGT. The CDR3, as DNA: TGTGCCAGCAGTTACTCGTTGGGCTACGAGCAGTACTTC. Its protein is CASSYSLGYEQYF.

This clonotype was recorded a few times. V and J are TRBV7-2 and TRBJ2-3; D ambiguous. Trimming removed 5 bases at V and 0 bases at J, with 15 bases between. This CDR3 spans 16 amino acids. The V gene's germline CDR1 is SGHTA and CDR2 FQGNSA. CDR3 sequence reads: CASSPPEATSTDTQYF. CDR3 coding DNA: TGTGCCAGCAGCCCCCCTGAGGCAACCAGCACAGATACGCAGTATTTT.

The DNA of the CDR3 is TGCAGCTCCAAGGGGGCGGGGGGCTCCTACAATGAGCAGTTCTTC. This codes for CSSKGAGGSYNEQFF. The V call is TRBV29-1, the J call TRBJ2-1; D is possibly TRBD2 (8 bases). V lost 8 bases to trimming and J lost 0 bases, with 17 bases between them. CDR1 is SQVTM and CDR2 is ANQGSEA in the germline V gene. The CDR3 has 15 amino acids.

The rearrangement uses TRBV5-1 and TRBJ2-7, with D possibly being TRBD1 or TRBD2 (5 bases each). The length of the CDR3 is 13 residues. Per the germline V gene, CDR1 is SGHRS and CDR2 is YFSETQ. Deletions cut 4 bases from V and 4 bases from J, with 12 bases between. The CDR3 is CASSAGTYYEQYF. DNA for the CDR3: TGCGCCAGCAGCGCCGGGACCTATTACGAGCAGTACTTC. The full variable domain, its missing parts supplied by reference TRBV5-1 and TRBJ2-7, is KAGVTQTPRYLIKTRGQQVTLSCSPISGHRSVSWYQQTPGQGLQFLFEYFSETQRNKGNFPGRFSGRQFSNSRSEMNVSTLELGDSALYLCASSAGTYYEQYFGPGTRLTVT.

This clonotype was observed a handful of times. This chain links TRBV6-1 with TRBJ1-4; 9 bases fit TRBD1. Per germline, CDR1 MNHNS and CDR2 SASEGT. V shed 7 bases and J 7 bases; nucleotides not matched to a gene: 13. This CDR3 is built from 16 residues. The CDR3 loop is CASNPTPGQGREKLFF. CDR3 bases: TGTGCCAGCAATCCAACACCGGGACAGGGACGTGAAAAACTGTTTTTT.